This entry lists 30 T cell receptor beta chains sequenced from one sample in a study of T cells after somatic rescue of genetic block. Only in-frame clones appear in the TCRdb table, and some are missing; sequencing was by immunoSEQ multiplex PCR. This table holds about 68,000 clones, about 90% found once. Input material: peripheral blood mononuclear cells (PBMCs). The receptors were gathered from a middle-aged man.

This clone appeared once. The chain uses TRBV5-4 and TRBJ2-5; possible D gene TRBD1, 6 bases. With 2 bases removed from V and 3 bases from J, the gap between germline ends came to 8 bases. This CDR3 has 13 amino acids. Germline CDR1 is SGHNT and CDR2 is YYREEE (reference sequence). The CDR3 region is CASSFAGEETQYF. The CDR3 DNA follows: TGTGCCAGCAGCTTTGCAGGGGAAGAGACCCAGTACTTC.

The sample holds one count of this clone. This chain connects TRBV10-3 to TRBJ1-5; D is undetermined. Looked up from germline, CDR1 is ENHRY and CDR2 is SYGVKD. The CDR3 contains 13 residues. V was clipped by 11 bases and J by 2 bases, with 13 bases between them. The CDR3 loop is CAAGRDGNQPQHF. DNA of the CDR3: TGTGCCGCGGGGAGGGATGGCAATCAGCCCCAGCATTTT.

The chain recombines TRBV6-1 with TRBJ1-6; D gene ambiguous. V was shortened by 5 bases and J by 0 bases, with 5 bases between the two germline ends. The CDR3 length is 14 residues. The germline gives CDR1 MNHNS, CDR2 SASEGT. The CDR3 sequence is CASSPFSYNSPLHF. In DNA form, the CDR3 reads TGTGCCAGCAGTCCATTCTCCTATAATTCACCCCTCCACTTT.

V gene TRBV7-6 combines with J gene TRBJ1-4; D call uncertain. The V gene lost 0 bases and the J gene lost 5 bases, with 13 bases spanning the gap. The CDR3 runs 16 residues. Germline V gives CDR1 SGHVS, CDR2 FNYEAQ. CDR3 sequence reads: CASSLAYPSSNEKLFF. CDR3 sequence (DNA): TGTGCCAGCAGCTTAGCTTACCCGTCGTCGAATGAAAAACTGTTTTTT.

CDR3: CAWGSSTDTQYF. CDR3 coding DNA: TGTGCCTGGGGCTCGAGCACAGATACGCAGTATTTT. The chain recombines TRBV30 with TRBJ2-3; D is uncertain. Trimming stripped 5 bases from V and 0 bases from J, with 6 bases between. Germline CDR1 and CDR2: GTSNPN and SVGIG (reference sequence). The CDR3 sequence is 12 residues long.

J is TRBJ2-2 and V is TRBV19; 8 nucleotides align to TRBD1. The V and J ends lost 5 bases and 7 bases, in that order; junction bases with no gene match: 6. The CDR3 sequence is 14 residues long. CDR1 is LNHDA and CDR2 is SQIVND in the germline V gene (reference sequence). In nucleotides, the CDR3 is TGTGCCAGTAGTGATCCAGGGGGCCACGGGGAGCTGTTTTTT. This codes for CASSDPGGHGELFF.

This chain uses TRBV27 with TRBJ1-1; D not resolved. This CDR3 is built from 12 residues. The V gene lost 3 bases and the J gene lost 8 bases, with 10 bases spanning the gap. CDR1 is MNHEY, CDR2 SMNVEV, per germline (reference sequence). For the CDR3, the DNA is TGTGCCAGCAGTTTCCCGGGCCAGGAAGCTTTCTTT. Amino acid sequence: CASSFPGQEAFF.

This rearrangement joins TRBV18 to TRBJ2-3; TRBD2 aligns across 11 bases. This CDR3 region has 15 residues. V trimming: 5 bases; J trimming: 0 bases; junction bases outside the gene matches: 1. Looked up from germline, CDR1 is KGHSH and CDR2 is LQKENI. CDR3 sequence: CASSRTSGSTDTQYF. The CDR3, as DNA: TGTGCCAGCTCAAGGACTAGCGGGAGCACAGATACGCAGTATTTT.

The chain combines TRBV7-3 with TRBJ2-1, with 9 bases matching TRBD2. This CDR3 spans 16 amino acids. V was pared by 0 bases and J by 6 bases, with 6 bases of the junction left unmatched. Germline V gene data show CDR1 as SGHTA and CDR2 as FQGTGA. The CDR3, as DNA: TGTGCCAGCAGCTTAACGCGAGCGGGGGGAGTCAATGAGCAGTTCTTC. Encoded protein: CASSLTRAGGVNEQFF. The full variable domain, its missing parts supplied by reference TRBV7-3 and TRBJ2-1, is GAGVSQTPSNKVTEKGKYVELRCDPISGHTALYWYRQSLGQGPEFLIYFQGTGAADDSGLPNDRFFAVRPEGSVSTLKIQRTERGDSAVYLCASSLTRAGGVNEQFFGPGTRLTVL.

The chain is built from TRBV4-2 and TRBJ1-5; 7 nucleotides align to TRBD1. The germline V gene has CDR1 LGHNA and CDR2 YNFKEQ. This CDR3 is 15 amino acids long. V lost 3 bases to trimming and J lost 6 bases; unmatched junction nucleotides: 8. CDR3 sequence (DNA): TGTGCCAGCAGCCAGGCGAGACAGGGAGTTCAGCCCCAGCATTTT. The encoded protein is CASSQARQGVQPQHF.

This clone was seen once. The chain has TRBV6-1 and TRBJ2-2; the match to TRBD2 covers 9 bases. V lost 5 bases and J lost 4; bases outside the gene matches: 5. Germline-derived CDR1 and CDR2 are MNHNS and SASEGT. The CDR3 is 15 amino acids. CDR3 in amino acids: CASSSGTSPTGELFF. CDR3 DNA: TGTGCCAGCAGTTCCGGGACTAGCCCCACCGGGGAGCTGTTTTTT.

This sequence joins TRBV5-1 and TRBJ1-5; a weak D match, TRBD1 (5 bases). The CDR3 contains 16 residues. Germline CDR1 is SGHRS and CDR2 is YFSETQ. V was shortened by 2 bases and J by 4 bases, with 16 bases between the two germline ends. The CDR3 DNA reads TGCGCCAGCAGCTTTGGGGACCCCCGGGAAAATCAGCCCCAGCATTTT. Translated: CASSFGDPRENQPQHF.

The rearrangement links TRBV18 to TRBJ2-7; D perhaps matches TRBD2 (5 bases). This CDR3 has 14 residues. V shed 3 bases and J shed 6 bases, with 15 bases lying between them. CDR1 is KGHSH and CDR2 is LQKENI in the germline V gene. The CDR3: CASSPPVGVLEQYF. CDR3 nucleotide sequence: TGTGCCAGCTCACCCCCCGTGGGAGTCCTCGAGCAGTACTTC. Supplemented by reference TRBV18 and TRBJ2-7, the full variable domain reads NAGVMQNPRHLVRRRGQEARLRCSPMKGHSHVYWYRQLPEEGLKFMVYLQKENIIDESGMPKERFSAEFPKEGPSILRIQQVVRGDSAAYFCASSPPVGVLEQYFGPGTRLTVT.

This chain links TRBV5-1 with TRBJ1-1; 7 bases align to TRBD1. CDR1 SGHRS and CDR2 YFSETQ come from the germline V gene. The trim removed 4 bases at V and 5 bases at J, leaving 8 bases unmatched. The CDR3 length is 14 residues. The chain's CDR3 is CASSMARQGTEAFF. CDR3 bases: TGCGCCAGCAGCATGGCAAGACAGGGAACTGAAGCTTTCTTT.

The chain couples TRBV7-2 to TRBJ1-1, with D unresolved. The germline CDR1 and CDR2 sequences are SGHTA and FQGNSA. The CDR3 is 15 amino acids. V lost 1 base and J lost 4, with 13 bases in between. CDR3 sequence reads: CASSLESGVGTEAFF. As DNA, the CDR3 is TGTGCCAGCAGCTTAGAGTCCGGGGTGGGCACTGAAGCTTTCTTT.

V is TRBV14 and J is TRBJ1-6; D is ambiguous. Looked up from germline, CDR1 is SGHDN and CDR2 is FVKESK. The CDR3 spans 18 residues. Trimming took 1 base from V and 6 from J, leaving 19 bases between them. The chain's CDR3 is CASSQVFGSLRFNSPLHF. The DNA for the CDR3 is TGTGCCAGCAGCCAAGTCTTCGGCAGCCTCCGATTTAATTCACCCCTCCACTTT.

This clone has more than one count but fewer than ten. This chain connects TRBV5-1 to TRBJ2-7, with 10 positions matching TRBD1. CDR1 and CDR2 from the germline V gene are SGHRS and YFSETQ. The CDR3 loop spans 14 amino acids. The J segment lost 2 bases and the V segment lost 4 bases, leaving 3 bases of the junction unmatched. The CDR3 DNA reads TGCGCCAGCAGCACCGGGACAGGGGCCTACGAGCAGTACTTC. Translated: CASSTGTGAYEQYF.

The chain uses TRBV4-3 and TRBJ1-5, with a weak D call TRBD1 (6 bases). The CDR3 consists of 15 residues. Trimming stripped 4 bases from V and 4 bases from J, with 14 bases between. Germline-derived CDR1 and CDR2 are LGHNA and YSLEER. As DNA, the CDR3 is TGCGCCAGCAGCCTTGGGGTACAGGGAAATCAGCCCCAGCATTTT. Amino acid sequence: CASSLGVQGNQPQHF.

The gene calls are TRBV7-8 and TRBJ2-1, with 7 bases fitting TRBD2. The germline gives CDR1 SGHVS, CDR2 FQNEAQ. The CDR3 sequence is 18 residues long. The junction had 9 bases not matched to a gene; V was cut back by 0 bases and J by 1 base. The CDR3 nucleotides read TGTGCCAGCAGCTTAGCGTCGACGGGAGGAGGATCCTACAATGAGCAGTTCTTC. Its translation: CASSLASTGGGSYNEQFF.

The chain has TRBV5-4 and TRBJ2-2; D may be TRBD2 (6 bases). The CDR3 is made up of 17 amino acids. V was cut by 2 bases and J by 7 bases, with 21 bases left in between. Per the germline V gene, CDR1 is SGHNT and CDR2 is YYREEE (reference sequence). This CDR3 is CASSLMTTSTSIGELFF. The CDR3 nucleotides are TGTGCCAGCAGCTTAATGACGACCTCTACTAGCATCGGGGAGCTGTTTTTT.

This clone was recorded only once. This chain links TRBV4-1 with TRBJ2-1; D uncertain. The CDR3 consists of 13 residues. V was clipped by 10 bases and J by 0 bases, with 10 bases between them. Looked up from germline, CDR1 is MGHRA and CDR2 is YSYEKL. Here the CDR3 DNA reads TGCGCCACCCGAGGCGACTCCTACAATGAGCAGTTCTTC. Its translation is CATRGDSYNEQFF.

The J gene is TRBJ1-1, the V gene TRBV19; D is undetermined. This CDR3 spans 16 amino acids. Trimming left V 1 base short and J 4 bases short, with 16 bases between. In germline, CDR1 is LNHDA, CDR2 SQIVND (reference sequence). CDR3 sequence reads: CASSIARFGRSTEAFF. The CDR3 DNA follows: TGTGCCAGTAGTATAGCACGATTTGGCAGGAGCACTGAAGCTTTCTTT.

V is TRBV25-1 and J is TRBJ2-1; TRBD2 is a possible D gene (5 bases). Per the germline V gene, CDR1 is MGHDK and CDR2 is SYGVNS. Trimming took off 0 bases at V and 5 bases at J, with 14 bases between the two ends. The CDR3 totals 16 residues. The CDR3, as DNA: TGTGCCAGCAGTGAATATCCCATAAATAGCGACAATGAGCAGTTCTTC. Translation: CASSEYPINSDNEQFF.

The chain combines TRBV7-6 with TRBJ2-1, with 9 bases identical to TRBD2. V lost 0 bases and J lost 5; bases outside the gene matches: 8. Germline V CDR1 and CDR2: SGHVS, FNYEAQ. The CDR3 has 17 amino acids. CDR3 sequence reads: CASSLAIRGRADNEQFF. In DNA, the CDR3 is TGTGCCAGCAGCTTAGCGATTCGCGGGAGGGCCGACAATGAGCAGTTCTTC.

This chain's CDR3 is CASSQRTGINYGYTF. CDR3 bases: TGCGCCAGCAGCCAACGAACAGGGATCAACTATGGCTACACCTTC. The V gene is TRBV4-3, the J gene TRBJ1-2; possibly TRBD1 for D (6 bases). The CDR3 loop spans 15 amino acids. V lost 2 bases and J lost 2, with 12 bases in between. Germline V gene lookup returns CDR1 LGHNA and CDR2 YSLEER.

This clone was observed a few times. V and J are TRBV19 and TRBJ1-2; D not resolved. The V end lost 7 bases, the J end lost 7 bases, and 19 bases lay between the germline ends. The germline CDR1 and CDR2 sequences are LNHDA and SQIVND (reference sequence). The CDR3 has 14 amino acids. CDR3 nucleotide sequence: TGTGCCAGTAACGAGGGAAAGGAAGTAGGTGGCTACACCTTC. Translating it yields CASNEGKEVGGYTF.

The chain carries TRBV12-2 and TRBJ2-5; whether TRBD1, the table's D call, matches the DNA was not checked. TRBV12-2 is listed as a pseudogene. CDR3 length equals 18 residues. The CDR3 spells CASRLTPDRGFVQETQYF. The CDR3 DNA follows: TGTGCAAGTCGCTTAACCCCGGACAGGGGGTTTGTCCAAGAGACCCAGTACTTC.

The chain has TRBV2 and TRBJ2-5, with TRBD2 matching 8 bases. The germline V gene encodes CDR1 SNHLY and CDR2 FYNNEI. V lost 4 bases, J lost 1 base, and 5 bases stayed unmatched. The CDR3 runs 15 residues. CDR3 DNA sequence: TGTGCCAGCAGTGCAACTAGCGGTACCCAAGAGACCCAGTACTTC. Translating gives CASSATSGTQETQYF.

This chain uses TRBV19 with TRBJ1-5; the D gene is possibly TRBD1 (6 bases). Trimming removed 7 bases from V and 3 bases from J, with 19 bases in between. The CDR3 is 16 residues long. Germline V CDR1 and CDR2: LNHDA, SQIVND (reference sequence). The CDR3 region is CASTTGTRGTNQPQHF. In DNA form, the CDR3 reads TGTGCCAGTACCACGGGGACCAGGGGCACCAATCAGCCCCAGCATTTT.

The CDR3 DNA reads as TGCGCCAGCAGCTTAAACAGGGGTGACACCGGGGAGCTGTTTTTT. It codes for CASSLNRGDTGELFF. This sequence joins TRBV5-1 and TRBJ2-2, with 7 nucleotides matching TRBD1. The CDR3 has 15 residues. J was trimmed by 3 bases and V by 2 bases; bases with no gene match: 4. CDR1 SGHRS and CDR2 YFSETQ come from the germline V gene.